The 8 T cell receptor beta chains below all came from one sample that was sequenced in a study of cytomegalovirus exposure and HLA in healthy donors. The PCR ran on 60 Vbeta and 13 Jbeta primers. The method was immunoSEQ multiplex PCR; TCRdb's version includes in-frame clones alone and lacks a portion of them. The table includes about 64,000 clones, under 80% detected once. Sequenced input: PBMCs. The source of these receptors is a male donor in good health and CMV-seropositive.

The V call is TRBV5-1, the J call TRBJ1-1; D ambiguous. Germline V gene sequence: CDR1 SGHRS, CDR2 YFSETQ. Trimming removed 6 bases from V and 1 base from J, with 7 bases in between. This CDR3 comprises 12 residues. The CDR3 nucleotides are TGCGCCAGCACTGGCCGGAACACTGAAGCTTTCTTT. Encoded protein: CASTGRNTEAFF.

This sequence joins TRBV6-5 and TRBJ1-2; 8 nucleotides match TRBD1. The CDR3 extends over 12 amino acids. Trimming took 10 bases from V and 5 from J; bases not matched to a gene: 6. CDR1 MNHEY and CDR2 SVGAGI come from the germline V gene. The DNA of the CDR3 is TGTGCCATTCGGGACAGGCTTTATGGCTACACCTTC. Residues: CAIRDRLYGYTF.

J is TRBJ1-4 and V is TRBV6-7, with TRBD1 as a possible D gene (5 bases). TRBV6-7 is an ORF for which the function is uncertain. V was clipped by 2 bases and J by 7 bases, with 11 bases between them. The CDR3 runs 14 residues. CDR3 DNA: TGTGCCAGCAGTTACCCGCAGGGCACTGAAAAACTGTTTTTT. It encodes CASSYPQGTEKLFF.

The chain has TRBV27 and TRBJ1-2, with D possibly matching TRBD1 (6 bases). Trimming cost V 4 bases and J 5 bases, with 14 bases left between them. In germline, CDR1 is MNHEY, CDR2 SMNVEV (reference sequence). CDR3 length: 14 residues. The DNA for the CDR3 is TGTGCCAGCAGTTCGGACAGTTCACCTTATGGCTACACCTTC. Translated: CASSSDSSPYGYTF.

V usage is TRBV1 and J usage is TRBJ1-2. TRBV1 is a pseudogene locus. This CDR3 comprises 15 residues. For the CDR3, the DNA is TGCACCAGAGCGACCTATATTGAGGTAAACTATGGCTACACCTTC. Protein sequence: CTRATYIEVNYGYTF.

The chain recombines TRBV6-1 with TRBJ1-2; D call uncertain. V lost 4 bases, J lost 7 bases, and 10 bases lay in between. This CDR3 is built from 12 residues. CDR1 is MNHNS, CDR2 SASEGT, per germline. For the CDR3, the DNA is TGTGCCAGCAGTGTCGCGGGGATTGGCTACACCTTC. Translation gives CASSVAGIGYTF.

The chain has TRBV5-4 and TRBJ2-7; tentatively, D is TRBD2 (6 bases). CDR3 length: 14 amino acids. CDR1 and CDR2 from the germline V gene are SGHNT and YYREEE (reference sequence). V gave up 0 bases and J gave up 3 bases, with 10 bases separating them. This chain's CDR3 is CASSLGNSGYEQYF. Written as DNA, the CDR3 is TGTGCCAGCAGCTTGGGAAATAGCGGCTACGAGCAGTACTTC.

This clone was counted between two and nine times. The gene calls are TRBV6-5 and TRBJ2-7; D may be TRBD2 (7 bases). This CDR3 is 14 amino acids long. Germline CDR1 MNHEY, CDR2 SVGAGI. Trimming stripped 0 bases from V and 5 bases from J, with 11 bases between. In DNA form, the CDR3 reads TGTGCCAGCAGTTACTCCACGGGGGGCCACGAGCAGTACTTC. Translated, it gives CASSYSTGGHEQYF.